A selection of T cell receptor beta chains follows, all from one sample in a study of blood T cells in healthy people across ages. TCRdb reprocessed the 5' RACE reads with MiXCR, giving one entry per CDR3 protein. The data hold about 1,000,000 distinct CDR3 sequences, with 45% observed a single time. Sequencing was carried out using blood. All receptors derive from a woman aged 55-70 years in good health. The CDR3 runs from the conserved cysteine through the conserved F or W. D genes are given only for firm matches. Clone size, where shown, is once, few, many, or a class for clones that have expanded.

. | TRBJ1-5 | . | TRBV6-4 | 9 | TGTGCCGGCTCTCAGCCCCAGCATTTT | CAGSQPQHF
. | TRBJ2-3 | . | TRBV11-2 | 13 | TGTGCCACCTCCCCCGGAGCCACAGATACGCAGTATTTT | CATSPGATDTQYF
few | TRBJ2-5 | TRBD2 | TRBV10-2 | 14 | TGCGCCAGCAGGGTAGCGGGAGCGGGGGAGACCCAGTACTTC | CASRVAGAGETQYF
. | TRBJ2-4 | . | TRBV6-6 | 15 | TGTGCCAGCAGTTCCCAGCTTCTAGCCAAAAACATTCAGTACTTC | CASSSQLLAKNIQYF
. | TRBJ2-4 | TRBD2 | TRBV29-1 | 12 | TGCAGGGGGACTAGGTTGTCAAACATTCAGTACTTC | CRGTRLSNIQYF
once | TRBJ2-5 | . | TRBV25-1 | 17 | TGTGCCAGCAGCCCTTTGGGGTTAGAGGGTATGGGGGAGACCCAGTACTTC | CASSPLGLEGMGETQYF
. | TRBJ2-5 | . | TRBV20-1 | 16 | TGCAGTGCTAGAGATCGCGCGGGAAGTCCCCCGTATACCCAGTACTTC | CSARDRAGSPPYTQYF
. | TRBJ2-7 | TRBD1 | TRBV3-1 | 15 | TGTGCCAGCAGCCAATGGGACAGAAGCTCCTACGAGCAGTACTTC | CASSQWDRSSYEQYF
. | TRBJ2-1 | TRBD2 | TRBV5-4 | 15 | TGTGCCAGCTCGACCCGACTAGCGGTTGACAATGAGCAGTTCTTC | CASSTRLAVDNEQFF
. | TRBJ1-4 | TRBD1 | TRBV20-1 | 13 | TGCAGTGCCCCGGGACAGGGGGACGAAAAACTGTTTTTT | CSAPGQGDEKLFF
few | TRBJ2-7 | . | TRBV6-2/TRBV6-3 | 13 | TGTGCCAGCAGTAACCTCAACTCCTACGAGCAGTACTTC | CASSNLNSYEQYF
. | TRBJ2-5 | . | TRBV4-1 | 15 | TGCGCCAGCAGCCCCACTTGGCGGGATCAAGAGACCCAGTACTTC | CASSPTWRDQETQYF
. | TRBJ1-1 | . | TRBV20-1 | 15 | TGCAGTGCTAGAGATCTAGGTTATATGAACACTGAAGCTTTCTTT | CSARDLGYMNTEAFF
. | TRBJ2-7 | TRBD1 | TRBV5-6 | 14 | TGTGCCAGCAGCCCCCCAACAGGGGGCTACGAGCAGTACTTC | CASSPPTGGYEQYF
. | TRBJ2-7 | TRBD2 | TRBV20-1 | 14 | TGCAGTGCTAGAGCTAGCGGACCTGCCTACGAGCAGTACTTC | CSARASGPAYEQYF
. | TRBJ1-6 | . | TRBV4-2 | 16 | TGTGCCAGCAGCCAAGAAAGACAGTCGCCTAATTCACCCCTCCACTTT | CASSQERQSPNSPLHF
. | TRBJ2-4 | TRBD2 | TRBV12-3/TRBV12-4 | 14 | TGTGCCAGCAGTGGGAGCGGGGGGTCTGATCAGCAGTACTTC | CASSGSGGSDQQYF
. | TRBJ1-4 | TRBD1 | TRBV29-1 | 15 | TGCAGCGTTCGCCGGACAGGGGGTGATAATGAAAAACTGTTTTTT | CSVRRTGGDNEKLFF
few | TRBJ2-7 | . | TRBV28 | 15 | TGTGCCAGCAGCCCCCTGCCCAACACACCCTACGAGCAGTACTTC | CASSPLPNTPYEQYF
. | TRBJ2-5 | TRBD2 | TRBV7-9 | 15 | TGTGCCAGCGGGGTGCGGGGGACTGGTCAAGAGACCCAGTACTTC | CASGVRGTGQETQYF
once | TRBJ2-1 | TRBD1 | TRBV25-1 | 15 | TGTGCCAACACTAGGGACAGGGGGTCCTACAATGAGCAGTTCTTC | CANTRDRGSYNEQFF
few | TRBJ2-7 | TRBD2 | TRBV12-3/TRBV12-4 | 16 | TGTGCCAGCAGTTCATACGCTAGCGGGAGGTTATACGAGCAGTACTTC | CASSSYASGRLYEQYF
few | TRBJ2-7 | . | TRBV6-5 | 14 | TGTGCCAGCAGTTACTCGGGCAGGAGCTACGAGCAGTACTTC | CASSYSGRSYEQYF
few | TRBJ2-1 | TRBD2 | TRBV10-3 | 14 | TGTGCCACTCTAGCGGGATTAACCTACAATGAGCAGTTCTTC | CATLAGLTYNEQFF
. | TRBJ2-5 | TRBD2 | TRBV11-2 | 12 | TGTGCCAGCAGACGGGGGACTACGGAGCAGTACTTC | CASRRGTTEQYF
few | TRBJ2-1 | . | TRBV5-1 | 15 | TGCGCCAGCAGCTTGGTAGAGGAGATGTACAATGAGCAGTTCTTC | CASSLVEEMYNEQFF
. | TRBJ2-5 | . | TRBV11-2 | 15 | TGTGCCAGCAGCCCCATAGGTGGGGTTGGAGAGACCCAGTACTTC | CASSPIGGVGETQYF
. | TRBJ2-3 | . | TRBV27 | 12 | TGTACCAGCAGTCACATGGCAGATACGCAGTATTTT | CTSSHMADTQYF
. | TRBJ2-1 | . | TRBV12-3/TRBV12-4 | 12 | TGTGCCAGCAGTTTCTTTGGGGGTGGGATGTTCTTC | CASSFFGGGMFF
few | TRBJ2-7 | TRBD2 | TRBV20-1 | 13 | TGCAGTGCCTGGACTAGCGGCAAGTACGAGCAGTACTTC | CSAWTSGKYEQYF
. | TRBJ2-4 | . | TRBV6-2/TRBV6-3 | 17 | TGTGCCAGCAGTCCGATAGCGGTAAAGACAGCCAAAAACATTCAGTACTTC | CASSPIAVKTAKNIQYF
few | TRBJ2-7 | . | TRBV27 | 15 | TGTGCCAGCACCTCGTCCGGGAGTGGTTCCTACGAGCAGTACTTC | CASTSSGSGSYEQYF
few | TRBJ2-7 | . | TRBV20-1 | 13 | TGCAGTGCTAGAGGGGGGAGCTTCAACGAGCAGTACTTC | CSARGGSFNEQYF
. | TRBJ2-5 | . | TRBV11-2 | 14 | TGTGCCAGCAGCTTCGAACATGGGGGAGAGACCCAGTACTTC | CASSFEHGGETQYF
. | TRBJ2-7 | . | TRBV20-1 | 12 | TGCAGTGCTAGCGTCAGCTCCCACGAGCAGTACTTC | CSASVSSHEQYF
. | TRBJ2-3 | TRBD2 | TRBV11-2 | 14 | TGTGCCAGCAGCAGGGGAGGGATATTGGATACGCAGTATTTT | CASSRGGILDTQYF
. | TRBJ2-7 | TRBD2 | TRBV9 | 16 | TGTGCCAGCAGCGTAGGTGAACTAGCGGGATCGGACGAGCAGTACTTC | CASSVGELAGSDEQYF
. | TRBJ2-3 | . | TRBV2 | 12 | TGTGTCAGCAGTGTCGTGAGAGATACGCAGTATTTT | CVSSVVRDTQYF
few | TRBJ1-1 | . | TRBV6-5 | 11 | TGTGCCACTAAGTCGGGCACTGAAGCTTTCTTT | CATKSGTEAFF
. | TRBJ2-6 | . | TRBV9 | 18 | TGTGCCAGCAGCGGTCGAATCCAGGGATCCGATGGGGCCAACGTCCTGACTTTC | CASSGRIQGSDGANVLTF
. | TRBJ2-3 | . | TRBV20-1 | 15 | TGCAGTGCTAGAGATCCGACTAGGTTCACAGATACGCAGTATTTT | CSARDPTRFTDTQYF
. | TRBJ2-3 | . | TRBV24-1 | 15 | TGTGCCACCAGTGACCCCGAGGTGGGGGTAAATACGCAGTATTTT | CATSDPEVGVNTQYF
. | TRBJ2-4 | TRBD2 | TRBV6-1 | 14 | TGTGCCAGCAGGGGACTAGAAGGTTACAATGAGCAGTACTTC | CASRGLEGYNEQYF
. | TRBJ2-7 | TRBD1 | TRBV20-1 | 14 | TGCAGTGCCGTTGTCCGACAGGGAGTCCACGAGCAGTACTTC | CSAVVRQGVHEQYF
few | TRBJ2-5 | TRBD2 | TRBV27 | 18 | TGTGCCAGCAGTCCCGGGACTAGCGGGAGGGCCTTATGGGAGACCCAGTACTTC | CASSPGTSGRALWETQYF
. | TRBJ2-7 | TRBD2 | TRBV6-6 | 14 | TGTGCCAGCAGTTACGTGACTAGCGAGGGCGAGCAGTACTTC | CASSYVTSEGEQYF
. | TRBJ2-5 | . | TRBV6-5 | 12 | TGTGCCAGCAGTCCTCTCCGAGGGACCCAGTACTTC | CASSPLRGTQYF
few | TRBJ2-3 | TRBD2 | TRBV20-1 | 15 | TGCAGTGCTAGAGGCCCTAGCGGGAGGCCAGATACGCAGTATTTT | CSARGPSGRPDTQYF
. | TRBJ2-4 | . | TRBV6-2/TRBV6-3 | 12 | TGTGCCAGCAGTACCTTCCGTGGGGAGCAGTACTTC | CASSTFRGEQYF
. | TRBJ2-1 | . | TRBV20-1 | 12 | TGCAGTGCTAGAGGTCCTCTTTATGAGCAGTTCTTC | CSARGPLYEQFF
. | TRBJ1-5 | . | TRBV4-1 | 19 | TGCGCCAGCAGCGAAGAGCCCCGGGGAGGGACGCTTAGCAATCAGCCCCAGCATTTT | CASSEEPRGGTLSNQPQHF
. | TRBJ2-4 | TRBD2 | TRBV27 | 15 | TGTGCCAGCAGATACGAGGGGACTAGCGGATACGAGCGGTACTTC | CASRYEGTSGYERYF
. | TRBJ2-7 | . | TRBV3-1 | 13 | TGTGCCAGCAGCCGGGACTTACTAAGCGAGCAGTACTTC | CASSRDLLSEQYF
many | TRBJ2-5 | . | TRBV25-1 | 16 | TGTGCCAGCAGCCCTAAGGGGCGGGGGCTTCAAGAGACCCAGTACTTC | CASSPKGRGLQETQYF
. | TRBJ2-7 | TRBD1 | TRBV14 | 15 | TGTGCCAGCAGCCGGTCGGGACAGAGAACCTACGAGCAGTACTTC | CASSRSGQRTYEQYF